This T cell receptor (beta chain) was observed in a study of PD-L1 blockade in urothelial cancer. Study-level background: Every 3 weeks, patients received intravenous atezolizumab 1,200 mg, beginning 2014. The researchers analyzed blood 3 weeks (second dose) and 6 weeks after treatment start.

The time point is: peripheral blood 6 weeks after treatment start. Each patient contributed between 1 and 8 total time points of blood mononuclear cells, pretreatment and during treatment. Points from the study as a whole: Pretreatment peripheral blood TCR clonality that fell below the median predicted better survival among the patients studied.

About this clone: What it binds is not known.

The CDR3 is 15 residues long. Germline CDR1 is MGHRA and CDR2 is YSYEKL. V lost 4 bases, J lost 5 bases, and 7 bases stayed unmatched. The assay was immunoSEQ multiplex PCR, and TCRdb's table has in-frame clones only and misses some. The table lists tens of thousands of clones, over 75% of them singletons. Sequencing was performed on PBMCs, taken around atezolizumab (anti-PD-L1) treatment. The chain has TRBV4-1 and TRBJ2-3; 9 positions match TRBD1. The TCR originated in a man aged 50 to 59 with urothelial cancer. This CDR3 reads CASSPPGQGLDTQYF. CDR3 coding DNA: TGCGCCAGCAGCCCTCCGGGACAGGGTTTAGATACGCAGTATTTT.